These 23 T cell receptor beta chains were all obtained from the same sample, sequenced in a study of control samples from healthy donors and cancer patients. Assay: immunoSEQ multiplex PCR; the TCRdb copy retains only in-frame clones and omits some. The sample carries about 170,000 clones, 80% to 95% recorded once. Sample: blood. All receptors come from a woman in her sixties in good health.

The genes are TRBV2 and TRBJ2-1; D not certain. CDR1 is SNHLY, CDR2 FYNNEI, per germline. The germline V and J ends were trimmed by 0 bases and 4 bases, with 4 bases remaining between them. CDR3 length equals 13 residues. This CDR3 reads CASSEARYNEQFF. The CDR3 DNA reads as TGTGCCAGCAGTGAAGCGCGGTACAATGAGCAGTTCTTC.

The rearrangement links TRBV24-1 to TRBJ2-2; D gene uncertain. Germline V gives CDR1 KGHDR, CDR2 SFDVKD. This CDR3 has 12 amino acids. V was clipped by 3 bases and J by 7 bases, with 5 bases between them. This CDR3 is CATSDMGGELFF. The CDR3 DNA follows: TGTGCCACCAGTGATATGGGCGGGGAGCTGTTTTTT.

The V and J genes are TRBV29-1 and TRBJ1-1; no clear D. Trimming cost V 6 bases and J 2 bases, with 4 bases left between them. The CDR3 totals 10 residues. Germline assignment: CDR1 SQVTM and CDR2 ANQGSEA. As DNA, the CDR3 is TGCAGCGTCGCTAACACTGAAGCTTTCTTT. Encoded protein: CSVANTEAFF. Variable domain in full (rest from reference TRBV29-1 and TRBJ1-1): SAVISQKPSRDICQRGTSLTIQCQVDSQVTMMFWYRQQPGQSLTLIATANQGSEATYESGFVIDKFPISRPNLTFSTLTVSNMSPEDSSIYLCSVANTEAFFGQGTRLTVV.

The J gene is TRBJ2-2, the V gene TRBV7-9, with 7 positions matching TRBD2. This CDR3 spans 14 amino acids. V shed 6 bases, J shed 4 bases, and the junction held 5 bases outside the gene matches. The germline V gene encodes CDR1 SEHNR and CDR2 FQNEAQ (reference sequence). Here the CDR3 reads CASSSSGVTGELFF. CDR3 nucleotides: TGTGCCAGCAGTTCTAGCGGAGTCACCGGGGAGCTGTTTTTT. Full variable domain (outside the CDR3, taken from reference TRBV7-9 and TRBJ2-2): DTGVSQNPRHKITKRGQNVTFRCDPISEHNRLYWYRQTLGQGPEFLTYFQNEAQLEKSRLLSDRFSAERPKGSFSTLEIQRTEQGDSAMYLCASSSSGVTGELFFGEGSRLTVL.

Here the CDR3 reads CAISALGKTSNSPLHF. CDR3 sequence (DNA): TGTGCCATCAGTGCTCTGGGTAAGACGTCGAATTCACCCCTCCACTTT. The chain is built from TRBV10-3 and TRBJ1-6, with unresolved D. CDR1 and CDR2 from the germline V gene are ENHRY and SYGVKD. The CDR3 has 16 amino acids. V lost 4 bases to trimming and J lost 7 bases, with 17 bases between them.

CDR3 sequence reads: CASSYDSSGANVLTF. CDR3 DNA: TGCGCCAGCAGTTATGACAGCTCTGGGGCCAACGTCCTGACTTTC. This chain connects TRBV5-1 to TRBJ2-6, with D maybe TRBD1 (5 bases). Germline V lookup: CDR1 SGHRS, CDR2 YFSETQ. There are 15 residues in the CDR3. The V end lost 5 bases, the J end lost 0 bases, and 9 bases lay between the germline ends.

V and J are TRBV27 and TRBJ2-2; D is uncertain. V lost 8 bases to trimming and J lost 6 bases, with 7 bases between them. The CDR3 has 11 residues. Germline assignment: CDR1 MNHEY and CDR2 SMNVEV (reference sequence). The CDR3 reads CASLGAGELFF. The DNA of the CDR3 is TGTGCCAGCTTAGGAGCCGGGGAGCTGTTTTTT.

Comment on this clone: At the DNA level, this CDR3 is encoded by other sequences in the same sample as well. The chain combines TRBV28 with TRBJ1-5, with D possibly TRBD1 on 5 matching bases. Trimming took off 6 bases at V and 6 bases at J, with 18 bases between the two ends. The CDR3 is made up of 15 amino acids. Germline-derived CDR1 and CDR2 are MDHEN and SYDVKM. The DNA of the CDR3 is TGTGCCAGCAGGACGGGACGCAGGGTGGGTCAGCCCCAGCATTTT. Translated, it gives CASRTGRRVGQPQHF.

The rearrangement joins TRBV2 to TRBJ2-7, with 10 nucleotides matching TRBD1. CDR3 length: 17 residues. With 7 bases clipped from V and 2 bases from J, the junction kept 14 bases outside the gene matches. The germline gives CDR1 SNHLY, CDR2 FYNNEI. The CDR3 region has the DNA TGTGCCAGCATCTGGACAGGGGGACTCCGTAGGACCTACGAGCAGTACTTC. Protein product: CASIWTGGLRRTYEQYF.

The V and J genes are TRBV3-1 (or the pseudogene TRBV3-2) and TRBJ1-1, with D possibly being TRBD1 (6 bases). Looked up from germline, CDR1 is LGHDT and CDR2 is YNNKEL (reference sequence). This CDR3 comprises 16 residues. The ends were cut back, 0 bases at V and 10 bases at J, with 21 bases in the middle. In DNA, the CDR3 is TGTGCCAGCAGCCAAGATCGGGAGGAAGGGGGGGCTCGAGCTTTCTTT. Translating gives CASSQDREEGGARAFF.

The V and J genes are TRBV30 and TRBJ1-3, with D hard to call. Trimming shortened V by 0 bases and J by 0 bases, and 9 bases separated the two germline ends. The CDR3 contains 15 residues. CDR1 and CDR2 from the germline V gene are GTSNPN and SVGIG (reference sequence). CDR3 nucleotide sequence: TGTGCCTGGAGTGTACGTGTGACCTCTGGAAACACCATATATTTT. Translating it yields CAWSVRVTSGNTIYF. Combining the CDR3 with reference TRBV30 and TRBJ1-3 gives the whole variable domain SQTIHQWPATLVQPVGSPLSLECTVEGTSNPNLYWYRQAAGRGLQLLFYSVGIGQISSEVPQNLSASRPQDRQFILSSKKLLLSDSGFYLCAWSVRVTSGNTIYFGEGSWLTVV.

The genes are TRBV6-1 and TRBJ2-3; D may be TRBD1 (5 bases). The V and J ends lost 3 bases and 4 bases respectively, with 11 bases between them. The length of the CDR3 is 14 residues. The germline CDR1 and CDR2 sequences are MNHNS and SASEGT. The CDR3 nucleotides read TGTGCCAGCAGTGATGGGGCTGGCGCAGATACGCAGTATTTT. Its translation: CASSDGAGADTQYF.

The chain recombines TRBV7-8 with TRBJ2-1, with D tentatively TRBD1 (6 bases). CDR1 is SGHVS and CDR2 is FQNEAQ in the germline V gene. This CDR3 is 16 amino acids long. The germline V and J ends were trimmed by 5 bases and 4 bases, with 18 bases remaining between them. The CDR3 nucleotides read TGTGCCAGCAGCGACCCCAGGGGACCAATATACAATGAGCAGTTCTTC. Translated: CASSDPRGPIYNEQFF.

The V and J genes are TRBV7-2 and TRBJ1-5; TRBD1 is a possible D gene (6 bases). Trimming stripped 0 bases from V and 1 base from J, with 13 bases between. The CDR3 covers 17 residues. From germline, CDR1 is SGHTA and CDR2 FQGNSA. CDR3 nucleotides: TGTGCCAGCAGCTTAGCGTCAGGGGCCGGGAGCAATCAGCCCCAGCATTTT. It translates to CASSLASGAGSNQPQHF.

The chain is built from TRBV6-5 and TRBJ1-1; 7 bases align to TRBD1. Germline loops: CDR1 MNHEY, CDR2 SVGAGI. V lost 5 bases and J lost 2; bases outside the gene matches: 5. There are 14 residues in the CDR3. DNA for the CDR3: TGTGCCAGCAGTCGGGGGGACAGTAACACTGAAGCTTTCTTT. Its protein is CASSRGDSNTEAFF.

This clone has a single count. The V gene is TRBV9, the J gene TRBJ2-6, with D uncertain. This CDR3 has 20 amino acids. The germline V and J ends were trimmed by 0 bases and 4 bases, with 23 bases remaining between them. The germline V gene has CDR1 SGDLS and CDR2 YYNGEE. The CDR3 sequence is CASSVVLLKEVLPGANVLTF. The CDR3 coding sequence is TGTGCCAGCAGCGTAGTCCTCCTTAAGGAAGTTCTACCCGGGGCCAACGTCCTGACTTTC.

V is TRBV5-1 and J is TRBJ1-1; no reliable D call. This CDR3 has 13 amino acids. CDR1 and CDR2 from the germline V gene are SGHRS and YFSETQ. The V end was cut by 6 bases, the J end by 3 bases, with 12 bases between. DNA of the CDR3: TGCGCCAGCACCCTCTCGACGGACACTGAAGCTTTCTTT. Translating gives CASTLSTDTEAFF.

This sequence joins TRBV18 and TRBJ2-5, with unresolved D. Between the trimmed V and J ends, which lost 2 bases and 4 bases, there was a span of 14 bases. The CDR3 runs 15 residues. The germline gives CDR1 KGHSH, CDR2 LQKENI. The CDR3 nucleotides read TGTGCCAGCTCACCAGGTCGAGCAGCTAGAGAGACCCAGTACTTC. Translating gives CASSPGRAARETQYF.

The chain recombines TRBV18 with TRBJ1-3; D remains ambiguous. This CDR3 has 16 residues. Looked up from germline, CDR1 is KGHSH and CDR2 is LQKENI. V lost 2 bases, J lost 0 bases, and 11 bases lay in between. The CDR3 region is CASSPSGHGSGNTIYF. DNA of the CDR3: TGTGCCAGCTCACCATCGGGTCATGGCTCTGGAAACACCATATATTTT. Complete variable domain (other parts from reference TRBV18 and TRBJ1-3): NAGVMQNPRHLVRRRGQEARLRCSPMKGHSHVYWYRQLPEEGLKFMVYLQKENIIDESGMPKERFSAEFPKEGPSILRIQQVVRGDSAAYFCASSPSGHGSGNTIYFGEGSWLTVV.

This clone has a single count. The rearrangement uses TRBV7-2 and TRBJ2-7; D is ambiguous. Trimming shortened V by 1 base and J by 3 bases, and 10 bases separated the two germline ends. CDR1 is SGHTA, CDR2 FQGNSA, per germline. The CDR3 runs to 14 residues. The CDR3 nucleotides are TGTGCCAGCAGCTTAGGTGCACCAAGCTACGAGCAGTACTTC. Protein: CASSLGAPSYEQYF.

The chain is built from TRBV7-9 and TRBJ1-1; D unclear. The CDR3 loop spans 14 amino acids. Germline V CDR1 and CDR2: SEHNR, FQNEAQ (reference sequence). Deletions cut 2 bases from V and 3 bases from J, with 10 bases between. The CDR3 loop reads CASSLLGSDTEAFF. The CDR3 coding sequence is TGTGCCAGCAGCTTATTAGGGTCCGACACTGAAGCTTTCTTT.

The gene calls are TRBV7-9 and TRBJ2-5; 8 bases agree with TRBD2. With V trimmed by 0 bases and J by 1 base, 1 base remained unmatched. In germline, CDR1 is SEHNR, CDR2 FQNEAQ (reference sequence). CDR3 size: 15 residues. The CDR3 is CASSLAAGVQETQYF. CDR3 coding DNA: TGTGCCAGCAGCTTAGCAGCGGGGGTCCAAGAGACCCAGTACTTC.

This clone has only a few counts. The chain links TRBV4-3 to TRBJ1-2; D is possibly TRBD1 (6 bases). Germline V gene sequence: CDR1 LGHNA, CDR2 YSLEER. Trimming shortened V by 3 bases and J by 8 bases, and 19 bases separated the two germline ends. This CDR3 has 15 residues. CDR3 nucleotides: TGCGCCAGCAGCCAGGACTACAGGGCAACTCGGGGCTACACCTTC. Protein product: CASSQDYRATRGYTF.